This T cell receptor (beta chain) stems from a study of T-cell reconstitution after alpha-beta-depleted transplantation in children. Study results and limitations: There were some patients whose high TCRbeta diversity at day 60 came from surviving recipient T cells and thymic progenitors. T-cell numbers and diversity one year post-transplant derived largely from freshly generated T cells. The study reportedly traced alpha-beta T cells about two months after transplant to several hundred expanded graft clones.

Unique molecular identifiers were incorporated during preparation of the TCRbeta library. TCRdb re-analysed the PCR reads in MiXCR, keeping a single row per CDR3 protein. This table has 70,000 to 95,000 distinct CDR3 sequences, roughly 16% appearing once. With respect to this clonotype: No antigen is known for it.

The CDR3 consists of 17 residues. Germline lookup yields CDR1 DFQATT and CDR2 SNEGSKA (reference sequence). The V end lost 4 bases, the J end lost 2 bases, and 21 bases lay between the germline ends. The chain employs TRBV20-1 and TRBJ1-5, with D hard to call. This TCR was sampled from a male patient between 2 and 10 years old who had a stem cell transplant for acute lymphoblastic leukemia, so the T cells may come from the graft donor. This specimen consisted of PBMCs, mostly from graft donor cells, obtained 180 days after TCRalphabeta/CD19-depleted stem cell transplant. The CDR3 DNA follows: TGCAGTGCTATAACCACCGCGGACCGCCGGCGCAATCAGCCCCAGCATTTT. This codes for CSAITTADRRRNQPQHF.